Below are 27 T cell receptor beta chains sequenced from a single sample in a study of CD8 T cells in Susac syndrome (dated by TCRdb to about 2019). Libraries were built with the immunoSEQ multiplex PCR assay. RNA was extracted using the RNeasy kit, and roughly 0.5 to 1 ug of the RNA was reverse transcribed with random hexamers. TCRdb reran the public reads through fastp at Q25 and MiXCR, keeping productive beta chains. Each record represents a unique CDR3 protein, reported with the most common genes and DNA among its rows. The sample table shows roughly 330,000 distinct CDR3 sequences, and around 90% are seen once. About 0.063% of the sample lies in the top ten. Sequencing was carried out using CD4+ T cells from PBMCs. These receptors were obtained from a human donor with multiple sclerosis.

The chain is built from TRBV6-1 and TRBJ2-1; D gene ambiguous. The CDR3 covers 11 residues. Germline CDR1 and CDR2: MNHNS and SASEGT. V was cut by 7 bases and J by 10 bases, with 11 bases left in between. CDR3 sequence: CASIGFGEQFF. CDR3 nucleotide sequence: TGTGCCAGCATCGGGTTTGGCGAGCAGTTCTTC.

The rearrangement joins TRBV5-1 to TRBJ2-7, with D hard to call. Per germline, CDR1 SGHRS and CDR2 YFSETQ. There are 15 residues in the CDR3. V lost 0 bases to trimming and J lost 2 bases, with 12 bases between them. The CDR3: CASSLDSPSTYEQYF. CDR3 in DNA: TGCGCCAGCAGCTTGGATTCCCCTTCCACCTACGAGCAGTACTTC. The complete variable domain, with remaining parts taken from reference TRBV5-1 and TRBJ2-7, reads KAGVTQTPRYLIKTRGQQVTLSCSPISGHRSVSWYQQTPGQGLQFLFEYFSETQRNKGNFPGRFSGRQFSNSRSEMNVSTLELGDSALYLCASSLDSPSTYEQYFGPGTRLTVT.

The chain is built from TRBV20-1 and TRBJ1-3; D gene unclear. CDR1 is DFQATT and CDR2 is SNEGSKA in the germline V gene (reference sequence). Deletions cut 3 bases from V and 2 bases from J, with 20 bases between. There are 17 residues in the CDR3. The CDR3 region is CSASQVSRGRTGNTIYF. The CDR3 DNA sequence: TGCAGTGCTAGTCAGGTCTCCCGTGGAAGGACTGGAAACACCATATATTTT.

This chain links TRBV27 with TRBJ1-2; D gene unclear. This CDR3 comprises 13 residues. The germline V gene encodes CDR1 MNHEY and CDR2 SMNVEV (reference sequence). Trimming removed 2 bases from V and 8 bases from J, with 12 bases in between. The DNA of the CDR3 is TGTGCCAGCAGTTTAACCCCCCTCGGCGGCTACACCTTC. This translates into CASSLTPLGGYTF.

J is TRBJ2-3 and V is TRBV5-8; weak D call: TRBD1 (5 bases). Germline CDR1 is SGHTS and CDR2 is YDEGEE. V was cut by 3 bases and J by 1 base, with 15 bases left in between. This CDR3 has 16 amino acids. Here the CDR3 DNA reads TGTGCCAGCAGCTCGGGTATCGTCAGGGGCACAGATACGCAGTATTTT. Translated, it gives CASSSGIVRGTDTQYF.

The chain recombines TRBV19 with TRBJ2-2; TRBD2 might be the D (5 bases). From germline, CDR1 is LNHDA and CDR2 SQIVND (reference sequence). The CDR3 is 14 residues long. V lost 11 bases, J lost 4 bases, and 17 bases lay in between. The CDR3 DNA follows: TGTGCCGTAGCCAGGAGGTCACGCACCGGGGAGCTGTTTTTT. Protein sequence: CAVARRSRTGELFF. Full variable domain (remainder filled in from reference TRBV19 and TRBJ2-2): DGGITQSPKYLFRKEGQNVTLSCEQNLNHDAMYWYRQDPGQGLRLIYYSQIVNDFQKGDIAEGYSVSREKKESFPLTVTSAQKNPTAFYLCAVARRSRTGELFFGEGSRLTVL.

The chain has TRBV12-3 or TRBV12-4 and TRBJ1-1, with 8 bases lining up with TRBD1. The CDR3 totals 15 residues. The V gene end was trimmed by 2 bases and the J gene end by 3 bases; junction bases not matched to a gene: 5. CDR3 residues: CASSLRNRGDTEAFF. Here the CDR3 DNA reads TGTGCCAGCAGTTTAAGGAACAGGGGGGACACTGAAGCTTTCTTT.

The chain couples TRBV7-2 to TRBJ1-1; D remains unclear. Germline CDR1 SGHTA, CDR2 FQGNSA. Trimming removed 5 bases at V and 4 bases at J, with 14 bases between. CDR3 length: 14 amino acids. Here the CDR3 reads CASSKERVSTEAFF. In DNA, the CDR3 is TGTGCCAGCAGCAAGGAGAGGGTTAGCACTGAAGCTTTCTTT. Combining the CDR3 with reference TRBV7-2 and TRBJ1-1 gives the whole variable domain GAGVSQSPSNKVTEKGKDVELRCDPISGHTALYWYRQSLGQGLEFLIYFQGNSAPDKSGLPSDRFSAERTGGSVSTLTIQRTQQEDSAVYLCASSKERVSTEAFFGQGTRLTVV.

This clonotype was observed a handful of times. The V call is TRBV4-3, the J call TRBJ1-2, with 10 bases aligning to TRBD1. V lost 8 bases and J lost 8; bases outside the gene matches: 11. The CDR3 spans 14 residues. CDR1 and CDR2 (germline): LGHNA, YSLEER. This CDR3 reads CASSRAGTGEGYTF. The CDR3 DNA reads TGCGCCAGCTCTCGGGCCGGGACAGGGGAGGGCTACACCTTC.

The chain uses TRBV2 and TRBJ2-5; the D gene could be TRBD1 or TRBD2 (5 bases each). The CDR3 runs 12 residues. The V end was cut by 8 bases, the J end by 4 bases, with 11 bases between. Per germline, CDR1 SNHLY and CDR2 FYNNEI. CDR3 bases: TGTGCCAGCTACCGGGACCTAGAGACCCAGTACTTC. It yields the protein CASYRDLETQYF.

The rearrangement links TRBV28 to TRBJ1-1; 8 bases align to TRBD1. This CDR3 is 12 amino acids long. V lost 11 bases and J lost 3; bases outside the gene matches: 5. Germline CDR1 is MDHEN and CDR2 is SYDVKM. The DNA of the CDR3 is TGTGCCGGACAGGGCGGATACACTGAAGCTTTCTTT. Its protein is CAGQGGYTEAFF.

This clonotype was counted a single time. The chain recombines TRBV5-1 with TRBJ2-1; tentatively, D is TRBD1 (8 bases). Trimming pared 7 bases from V and 9 bases from J, leaving 20 bases between. CDR3 length equals 14 residues. Germline values: CDR1 SGHRS, CDR2 YFSETQ. The CDR3 spells CASSQGAGVGEQFF. Here the CDR3 DNA reads TGCGCCAGCTCCCAGGGGGCGGGAGTAGGTGAGCAGTTCTTC.

V is TRBV29-1 and J is TRBJ1-2; D may be TRBD1 (5 bases). V gave up 6 bases and J gave up 4 bases, with 18 bases separating them. Germline CDR1 reads SQVTM; CDR2 reads ANQGSEA. The CDR3 runs to 14 residues. The CDR3 loop is CSVEAGNLGYGYTF. DNA of the CDR3: TGCAGCGTAGAGGCAGGGAATCTGGGCTATGGCTACACCTTC.

This clonotype was recorded once. This chain's CDR3 is CASSIRGGVYNEQFF. The DNA of the CDR3 is TGTGCCAGCAGTATCAGGGGAGGTGTTTACAATGAGCAGTTCTTC. The J gene is TRBJ2-1, the V gene TRBV3-1, with D possibly called TRBD1 or TRBD2 (6 bases each). Trimming removed 6 bases from V and 4 bases from J, with 16 bases in between. The CDR3 has 15 amino acids. Per the germline V gene, CDR1 is LGHDT and CDR2 is YNNKEL (reference sequence).

The CDR3 loop is CASSMPGQVYNEQFF. CDR3 DNA sequence: TGCGCCAGCAGCATGCCGGGACAGGTATACAATGAGCAGTTCTTC. The genes are TRBV5-1 and TRBJ2-1; 8 positions match TRBD1. The CDR3 spans 15 residues. Germline trimming cut 4 bases from V and 4 bases from J; bases unmatched to any gene: 7. In germline, CDR1 is SGHRS, CDR2 YFSETQ.

This clonotype was seen more than once but under ten times. The CDR3 nucleotides read TGTGCCAGCAGTGAACCGGGACAGGGACGGACTGAAGCTTTCTTT. Translated: CASSEPGQGRTEAFF. The chain uses TRBV6-1 and TRBJ1-1, with 9 bases lining up with TRBD1. Germline V gene lookup returns CDR1 MNHNS and CDR2 SASEGT. CDR3 length equals 15 residues. V lost 2 bases to trimming and J lost 5 bases; unmatched junction nucleotides: 6.

The chain links TRBV12-5 to TRBJ2-2; D is possibly TRBD1 (6 bases). The CDR3 has 15 residues. Germline assignment: CDR1 LGHNT and CDR2 FRNRAP. V lost 5 bases, J lost 6 bases, and 16 bases lay in between. The CDR3 loop reads CASGPGQRLAGELFF. As DNA, the CDR3 is TGTGCTAGTGGTCCGGGACAAAGGCTTGCCGGGGAGCTGTTTTTT. The whole variable domain, filled in from reference TRBV12-5 and TRBJ2-2, reads DARVTQTPRHKVTEMGQEVTMRCQPILGHNTVFWYRQTMMQGLELLAYFRNRAPLDDSGMPKDRFSAEMPDATLATLKIQPSEPRDSAVYFCASGPGQRLAGELFFGEGSRLTVL.

The chain recombines TRBV20-1 with TRBJ1-1; D not certain. Germline V lookup: CDR1 DFQATT, CDR2 SNEGSKA (reference sequence). The CDR3 is 14 residues long. Trimming left V 0 bases short and J 7 bases short, with 15 bases between. CDR3 residues: CSARDYGQFFEAFF. In DNA form, the CDR3 reads TGCAGTGCTAGAGATTACGGGCAGTTTTTTGAAGCTTTCTTT.

The rearrangement uses TRBV7-9 and TRBJ1-1; 10 bases line up with TRBD1. This CDR3 has 14 amino acids. Germline CDR1 reads SEHNR; CDR2 reads FQNEAQ (reference sequence). The ends lost 6 bases at V and 3 bases at J; junction bases unmatched: 4. CDR3 sequence (DNA): TGTGCCAGCAGGGTGGGGACAGGGGACACTGAAGCTTTCTTT. Its protein product is CASRVGTGDTEAFF.

This clonotype was seen just once. This chain's CDR3 is CASSYGTSGGLSTDTQYF. CDR3 DNA: TGTGCCAGCAGCTACGGGACTAGCGGGGGTCTTAGCACAGATACGCAGTATTTT. This rearrangement joins TRBV7-9 to TRBJ2-3; 14 nucleotides line up with TRBD2. The V gene end was trimmed by 4 bases and the J gene end by 0 bases; junction bases not matched to a gene: 6. This CDR3 is 18 amino acids long. Germline CDR1 and CDR2: SEHNR and FQNEAQ (reference sequence). The variable domain in full, completed from reference TRBV7-9 and TRBJ2-3, reads DTGVSQNPRHKITKRGQNVTFRCDPISEHNRLYWYRQTLGQGPEFLTYFQNEAQLEKSRLLSDRFSAERPKGSFSTLEIQRTEQGDSAMYLCASSYGTSGGLSTDTQYFGPGTRLTVL.

V is TRBV6-1 and J is TRBJ1-1; D is unclear. The V end lost 4 bases, the J end lost 11 bases, and 23 bases lay between the germline ends. Germline V gene lookup returns CDR1 MNHNS and CDR2 SASEGT. The CDR3 runs 15 residues. This CDR3 is CASSATPRVSHGAFF. The CDR3 DNA reads as TGTGCCAGCAGTGCCACTCCTAGGGTTTCTCATGGTGCTTTCTTT.

The chain is built from TRBV12-3 or TRBV12-4 and TRBJ1-4, with 8 bases fitting TRBD1. The CDR3 extends over 15 amino acids. The ends lost 6 bases at V and 7 bases at J; junction bases unmatched: 10. In DNA form, the CDR3 reads TGTGCCAGCAGCGCTCAACAGGGGGGGAGTGAAAAACTGTTTTTT. This codes for CASSAQQGGSEKLFF.

CDR3 in amino acids: CASRMYTFTEAFF. CDR3 DNA: TGTGCCAGTAGGATGTACACTTTCACTGAAGCTTTCTTT. The J gene is TRBJ1-1, the V gene TRBV19, with D unclear. Between the trimmed V and J ends, which lost 6 bases and 4 bases, there was a span of 12 bases. Germline V CDR1 and CDR2: LNHDA, SQIVND (reference sequence). CDR3 length equals 13 residues.

The chain couples TRBV18 to TRBJ1-2; no firm D call. Germline-derived CDR1 and CDR2 are KGHSH and LQKENI. The CDR3 runs to 13 residues. V was clipped by 2 bases and J by 8 bases, with 12 bases between them. Here the CDR3 reads CASSPEGRSGYTF. DNA for the CDR3: TGTGCCAGCTCACCAGAGGGCCGTAGCGGCTACACCTTC.

The CDR3 loop reads CSVGSVPTDTQYF. CDR3 bases: TGCAGCGTTGGCTCCGTACCCACAGATACGCAGTATTTT. This sequence joins TRBV29-1 and TRBJ2-3; D unresolved. The CDR3 loop spans 13 amino acids. Germline CDR1 SQVTM, CDR2 ANQGSEA. Deletions cut 4 bases from V and 2 bases from J, with 10 bases between.

This sequence joins TRBV30 and TRBJ1-1; D ambiguous. This CDR3 contains 13 residues. Germline CDR1 and CDR2: GTSNPN and SVGIG (reference sequence). V lost 2 bases, J lost 1 base, and 8 bases lay in between. The CDR3 DNA is TGTGCCTGGAGTCTCACAGAGAACACTGAAGCTTTCTTT. Protein sequence: CAWSLTENTEAFF.

The CDR3 DNA reads as TGTGCCAGCAGCCAAGACAGGACCTCTGGGGCCAACGTCCTGACTTTC. Amino acid sequence: CASSQDRTSGANVLTF. This chain connects TRBV14 to TRBJ2-6; D is unresolved. Germline loops: CDR1 SGHDN, CDR2 FVKESK. This CDR3 contains 16 residues. V lost 0 bases to trimming and J lost 0 bases, with 6 bases between them.